Sequencing of this T cell receptor beta chain was carried out in a study of cytomegalovirus exposure and HLA in healthy donors. Study-level background: Among about 400 genotyped donors, about 83% fell in the Caucasian-associated ancestry cluster. The study's findings and limits: Later on, an analysis tied around 17,000 TCR beta sequences to HLA alleles at 0.05 false discovery rate. For cytomegalovirus status, the classifier reportedly gave diagnoses with high specificity and sensitivity. A later analysis reported that several of the most significant clusters appeared to be linked to common viral pathogens, among them Epstein-Barr virus.

As to this clone: Antigen specificity is unknown.

The study ran its PCR with 60 Vbeta and 13 Jbeta primers. The repertoire was sequenced with immunoSEQ multiplex PCR; TCRdb's copy has only in-frame clones and lacks some. The repertoire includes 130,000 to 150,000 clones, 60% to 80% of them detected once, and 4.9% sits in the top ten. Germline V gives CDR1 LNHDA, CDR2 SQIVND (reference sequence). Trimming removed 5 bases at V and 5 bases at J, with 13 bases between. The CDR3 extends over 13 amino acids. This TCR was sampled from a woman between 45 and 65 years old in good health and CMV-seronegative. The V gene is TRBV19, the J gene TRBJ2-7, with D possibly matching TRBD1 (6 bases). Input material: PBMCs. The CDR3 spells CASSSQGSHEQYF. The CDR3 DNA reads as TGTGCCAGTAGTTCACAGGGTTCCCACGAGCAGTACTTC.